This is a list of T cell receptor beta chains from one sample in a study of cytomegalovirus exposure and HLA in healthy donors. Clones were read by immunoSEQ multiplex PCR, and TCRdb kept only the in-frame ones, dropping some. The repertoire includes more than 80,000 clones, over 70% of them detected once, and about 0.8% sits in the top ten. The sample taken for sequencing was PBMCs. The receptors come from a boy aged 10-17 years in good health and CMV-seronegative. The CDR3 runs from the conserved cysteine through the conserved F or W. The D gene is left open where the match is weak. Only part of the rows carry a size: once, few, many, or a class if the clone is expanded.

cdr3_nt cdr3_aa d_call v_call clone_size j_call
TGTGCCAGCAGTGGCGTAGCGGAGGGTAACAATGAGCAGTTCTTC CASSGVAEGNNEQFF . TRBV28 . TRBJ2-1
TGTGCCAGCAGCTTAGGCCCGCCAGGGCGCCCGAACACCGGGGAGCTGTTTTTT CASSLGPPGRPNTGELFF . TRBV7-9 . TRBJ2-2
TGCAGCGTTGAGGGGACAGGGGTTGGAGGCTACACCTTC CSVEGTGVGGYTF TRBD1 TRBV29-1 . TRBJ1-2
TGCGCCAGCAGCCGAGGGACAGGGGTATCACCCCTCCACTTT CASSRGTGVSPLHF TRBD1 TRBV4-3 . TRBJ1-6
TGTGCCAGCAGCCTAACTAGCGGGGGTTTCAACATTCAGTACTTC CASSLTSGGFNIQYF TRBD2 TRBV6-5 . TRBJ2-4
TGTGCCAGCAGTCCCCGGGACAGCTCCTACGAGCAGTACTTC CASSPRDSSYEQYF TRBD1 TRBV28 . TRBJ2-7
TGTGCCAGCAGTGAAGGCACAGGGGCGGGTGAAGCTTTCTTT CASSEGTGAGEAFF TRBD1 TRBV25-1 . TRBJ1-1
TGTGCCAGCAAGAGCGAGACCCAGTACTTC CASKSETQYF . TRBV6-1 few TRBJ2-5
TGTGCCAGCAGAGGTCTTAGGGGCCCACAAGAGACCCAGTACTTC CASRGLRGPQETQYF . TRBV2 . TRBJ2-5
TGTGCCAGCAGTTACTGGGGGGATACCTACGAGCAGTACTTC CASSYWGDTYEQYF . TRBV6-5 once TRBJ2-7
TGTGCCAGCAGCTGGAGGCGGGGGGCCACAGATACGCAGTATTTT CASSWRRGATDTQYF TRBD2 TRBV5-6 . TRBJ2-3
TGTGCCAGCAGCTTAGATAACTCCTACGAGCAGTACTTC CASSLDNSYEQYF . TRBV11-2 . TRBJ2-7
TGTGCCAGCAGCTCCCTCACGAGAGTCCAGGATGAGCAGTTCTTC CASSSLTRVQDEQFF . TRBV5-6 . TRBJ2-1
TGTGCCAGCAGTTTTCCGGACAGTTACGAGCAGTACTTC CASSFPDSYEQYF . TRBV27 . TRBJ2-7
TGTGCCAGCAATGGGGGCCCCTACTACGAGCAGTACTTC CASNGGPYYEQYF . TRBV28 once TRBJ2-7
TGTGCCAGCAGTCCCGGCAGGGATCGGCCCCAGCATTTT CASSPGRDRPQHF . TRBV6-5 . TRBJ1-5
TGTGCCAGCAGTGCGACTAGCTGGGGCACAGATACGCAGTATTTT CASSATSWGTDTQYF TRBD2 TRBV28 . TRBJ2-3
TGTGCCAGCGGCCTACCGGGACAGGGGTACGAGCAGTACTTC CASGLPGQGYEQYF TRBD1 TRBV28 . TRBJ2-7
TGTGCCAGCAGTTTGGTCCCAGGGACTGAAGCTTTCTTT CASSLVPGTEAFF . TRBV28 . TRBJ1-1
TGTGCCAGCAGCAACAGACAGGGCGCGCGCTACGAGCAGTACTTC CASSNRQGARYEQYF TRBD1 TRBV13 . TRBJ2-7
TGCAGCGTTGTGGAACTAGAAGAGACCCAGTACTTC CSVVELEETQYF . TRBV29-1 . TRBJ2-5
TGCGCCAGCAGCTTCAGGGGGCGGAACACTGAAGCTTTCTTT CASSFRGRNTEAFF TRBD1 TRBV5-1 once TRBJ1-1
TGTGCCAGCAGCCGGGACAATTCAAACTATGGCTACACCTTC CASSRDNSNYGYTF . TRBV9 . TRBJ1-2
TGCGCCAGCAGCCCGGGACAGGGGGCAGATCAGCCCCAGCATTTT CASSPGQGADQPQHF TRBD1 TRBV4-1 . TRBJ1-5
TGTGCCAGCAGTTTAAGGCAGCGGGTTGGGGGAAAGCAGTACTTC CASSLRQRVGGKQYF . TRBV28 . TRBJ2-7
TGTGCCTGGAGTGGGTCGGGGACATCCACCCCCACCGAGCAGTACTTC CAWSGSGTSTPTEQYF . TRBV30 . TRBJ2-7
TGTGCCAGCTCACCGCGACAGGGTTTCGAAGCTTTCTTT CASSPRQGFEAFF TRBD1 TRBV18 . TRBJ1-1
TGTGCCAGCAGCTGGGGGAGGTCTGAAGCTTTCTTT CASSWGRSEAFF . TRBV5-6 . TRBJ1-1
TGTGCCAGCAGAGCAACGGGGCGGGAGGGGAATGAGCAGTTCTTC CASRATGREGNEQFF TRBD2 TRBV4-2 . TRBJ2-1
TGTGCCAGCAGTCCGACAGCAACTAATGAAAAACTGTTTTTT CASSPTATNEKLFF . TRBV6-5 few TRBJ1-4
TGTGCCAGCAGCTCCTCTCGGGTGTTCAACACTGAAGCTTTCTTT CASSSSRVFNTEAFF . TRBV11-2 . TRBJ1-1
TGTGCCAGCAGTTTATTGCCGGGGAGCGAAAATCAGCCCCAGCATTTT CASSLLPGSENQPQHF . TRBV28 . TRBJ1-5
TGTGCCTGGAGGGCAGATTCCTACGAGCAGTACTTC CAWRADSYEQYF . TRBV30 . TRBJ2-7
TGTGCCAGCAGCTTTGGGGGGGAGCAGTACTTC CASSFGGEQYF . TRBV5-6 . TRBJ2-7
TGTGCCAGCGGGCTAGCGGGAGTCCTCTCCGAGCAGTACTTC CASGLAGVLSEQYF TRBD2 TRBV5-4 . TRBJ2-7
TGTGCCTGGAGTGTAAGGACTAGCGGGGCCCCTAGCACAGATACGCAGTATTTT CAWSVRTSGAPSTDTQYF TRBD2 TRBV30 once TRBJ2-3
TGCAGCGCCTCGTCGCCGAGTAATGAAAAACTGTTTTTT CSASSPSNEKLFF . TRBV29-1 few TRBJ1-4
TGCGCCAGCAGCTTGAGCGGTACTCTCAATCAGCCCCAGCATTTT CASSLSGTLNQPQHF . TRBV5-1 few TRBJ1-5
TGTGCCAGCAGCTCCCTCAAGGGACAGAACTATGGCTACACCTTC CASSSLKGQNYGYTF TRBD1 TRBV11-2 . TRBJ1-2
TGTGCCAGTCGGCCGGGACTTTCCTACGAGCAGTACTTC CASRPGLSYEQYF . TRBV6-1 . TRBJ2-7
TGTGCCAGCAGACCCACCGGGACAGGGGGCTTGCGGGGCTACACCTTC CASRPTGTGGLRGYTF TRBD1 TRBV5-6 few TRBJ1-2
TGTGCCAGCAGCCCCGGGCAGGGCGGTGGCTACACCTTC CASSPGQGGGYTF . TRBV7-9 . TRBJ1-2
TGTGCCAGCAGCTTATCGGTGAAAAACATTCAGTACTTC CASSLSVKNIQYF . TRBV7-2 . TRBJ2-4
TGCGCCAGCAGCCAATCACGTGATACAGACGAGCAGTACTTC CASSQSRDTDEQYF . TRBV4-1 . TRBJ2-7
TGTGCCAGTAGTAGACCCGGACTAGCGTCTGCCTACGAGCAGTACTTC CASSRPGLASAYEQYF TRBD2 TRBV19 . TRBJ2-7
TGTGCCTGGAGTCCAACAGGGGCGCCAGGAAACACCATATATTTT CAWSPTGAPGNTIYF TRBD1 TRBV30 few TRBJ1-3
TGTGCCAGCAGCTTCCTGAAGGCAGGGTTAAATTCACCCCTCCACTTT CASSFLKAGLNSPLHF . TRBV5-6 . TRBJ1-6
TGTGCCAGGGGTCGCAGCCCGCCTAGCTCCAACGGGGAGCTGTTTTTT CARGRSPPSSNGELFF . TRBV19 . TRBJ2-2
TGTGCCAGCAGTTTGGTGGGGCCCATAGGGGCGGATGGCTACACCTTC CASSLVGPIGADGYTF . TRBV28 . TRBJ1-2
TGTGCCACCTATCTAGGGGGTGGTGACTACGAGCAGTACTTC CATYLGGGDYEQYF . TRBV10-3 . TRBJ2-7
TGCGCCAGCAGCCCCCTCGGAGGCGGCTACACCTTC CASSPLGGGYTF . TRBV5-1 . TRBJ1-2
TGCAGCGTTGGTGTGGTGGGACAGCCCGGGGACGGTGAAGCTTTCTTT CSVGVVGQPGDGEAFF TRBD1 TRBV29-1 . TRBJ1-1
TGCGCCAGCAGCCCGGGGGAGGGAGAATGGGACTTC CASSPGEGEWDF TRBD2 TRBV5-1 . TRBJ2-7
TGCGCCAGCAGCCGCCTAGCGGGAGTGGGCTACAATGAGCAGTTCTTC CASSRLAGVGYNEQFF TRBD2 TRBV4-1 . TRBJ2-1
TGTGCCAGTGGGGGGACGGGGGACACTGAAGCTTTCTTT CASGGTGDTEAFF . TRBV19 . TRBJ1-1